Below, 32 T cell receptor beta chains from the same sample are listed, as sequenced in a study of shared clonotypes between healthy human individuals (dated by TCRdb to 2018 to 2021). Library generation was performed with the immunoSEQ multiplex PCR assay. Imported from immuneACCESS, the table was reduced by TCRdb to in-frame sequences with V and J called. These copies leave out some clones; in studies compared against another copy, an unresolved V gene accounts for under half, and the cause of the remainder is not known. For this sample there are a few million clones; roughly 90% appear just once. The ten largest clones capture approximately 0.4% of the sample. The sequenced sample consisted of naive CD4+ T cells from PBMCs. In light of the paper, this sample's cell subset or site label describes: CD45RA+ positively selected. These receptors were collected from a man in his late teens or twenties in good health. Some clones in this sample may be carry-over from other donors' samples.

The chain combines TRBV19 with TRBJ1-2; maybe TRBD1 (5 bases). The CDR3 covers 14 residues. The germline V and J ends were trimmed by 3 bases and 4 bases, with 12 bases remaining between them. Per germline, CDR1 LNHDA and CDR2 SQIVND (reference sequence). The CDR3 sequence: CASSIGKGTYGYTF. The CDR3 coding sequence is TGTGCCAGTAGTATCGGAAAAGGGACCTATGGCTACACCTTC.

This rearrangement joins TRBV11-2 to TRBJ2-7; no clear D. Looked up from germline, CDR1 is SGHAT and CDR2 is FQNNGV. V was cut by 5 bases and J by 2 bases, with 10 bases left in between. This CDR3 contains 13 residues. The CDR3 region has the DNA TGTGCCAGCAGCCCCCACCGGACCTACGAGCAGTACTTC. Protein sequence: CASSPHRTYEQYF.

The rearrangement links TRBV12-1 to TRBJ2-5; TRBD2 reflects the table's D call only, with no check against the DNA. TRBV12-1 is termed a pseudogene. The CDR3 has 17 residues. The CDR3 DNA follows: TGTGCCAGCAGCTTACCGTGCCGGCGGGAGGGCCGGGAGACCCAGTACTTC. Its protein product is CASSLPCRREGRETQYF.

In nucleotides, the CDR3 is TGTGCCAGCAGCTTAGAATCCCTCGCGGGAGGGGTCCCCTACGAGCAGTACTTC. Its protein product is CASSLESLAGGVPYEQYF. The rearrangement joins TRBV11-2 to TRBJ2-7, with 9 positions matching TRBD2. From germline, CDR1 is SGHAT and CDR2 FQNNGV. The CDR3 has 18 amino acids. The J segment lost 2 bases and the V segment lost 0 bases, leaving 11 bases of the junction unmatched. The whole variable domain, remainder taken from reference TRBV11-2 and TRBJ2-7, is EAGVAQSPRYKIIEKRQSVAFWCNPISGHATLYWYQQILGQGPKLLIQFQNNGVVDDSQLPKDRFSAERLKGVDSTLKIQPAKLEDSAVYLCASSLESLAGGVPYEQYFGPGTRLTVT.

The J gene is TRBJ2-1, the V gene TRBV29-1; TRBD1 agrees at 8 bases. Germline trimming cut 1 base from V and 2 bases from J; bases unmatched to any gene: 7. The CDR3 totals 16 residues. The germline gives CDR1 SQVTM, CDR2 ANQGSEA. CDR3: CSVEVGTGEAYNEQFF. CDR3 DNA: TGCAGCGTTGAAGTTGGGACAGGAGAGGCCTACAATGAGCAGTTCTTC.

The chain couples TRBV5-1 to TRBJ2-2, with 8 positions matching TRBD1. The CDR3 is made up of 15 amino acids. The germline CDR1 and CDR2 sequences are SGHRS and YFSETQ. With V trimmed by 2 bases and J by 1 base, 1 base remained unmatched. This CDR3 reads CASSFGTGNTGELFF. As DNA, the CDR3 is TGCGCCAGCAGCTTCGGGACAGGGAACACCGGGGAGCTGTTTTTT.

The chain joins TRBV28 to TRBJ2-1; 11 positions agree with TRBD2. Unmatched junction bases numbered 5, after V lost 8 bases and J lost 8 bases. The length of the CDR3 is 13 residues. From germline, CDR1 is MDHEN and CDR2 SYDVKM. CDR3 region: CASGTSGRDEQFF. The CDR3 DNA is TGTGCCAGCGGGACTAGCGGTAGAGATGAGCAGTTCTTC.

J is TRBJ2-7 and V is TRBV11-2; D ambiguous. Germline values: CDR1 SGHAT, CDR2 FQNNGV. This CDR3 is 13 amino acids long. Trimming shortened V by 1 base and J by 7 bases, and 11 bases separated the two germline ends. The CDR3 sequence is CASSLGQQGEQYF. The CDR3 nucleotides read TGTGCCAGCAGCTTAGGTCAGCAAGGGGAGCAGTACTTC.

V gene TRBV2 combines with J gene TRBJ1-5, with D perhaps matching TRBD1 (6 bases). This CDR3 has 14 amino acids. In germline, CDR1 is SNHLY, CDR2 FYNNEI. V was pared by 7 bases and J by 4 bases, with 14 bases between. The CDR3, as DNA: TGTGCCAGCACTCTGGACAGTCCTAATCAGCCCCAGCATTTT. This translates into CASTLDSPNQPQHF. Looking up the rest from reference TRBV2 and TRBJ1-5 gives the full variable domain: EPEVTQTPSHQVTQMGQEVILRCVPISNHLYFYWYRQILGQKVEFLVSFYNNEISEKSEIFDDQFSVERPDGSNFTLKIRSTKLEDSAMYFCASTLDSPNQPQHFGDGTRLSIL.

The chain couples TRBV7-3 to TRBJ2-7; the D gene is possibly TRBD2 (6 bases). The germline V gene has CDR1 SGHTA and CDR2 FQGTGA. Trimming removed 1 base from V and 4 bases from J, with 17 bases in between. The CDR3 is 16 amino acids. This CDR3 is CASSLSPAAGRYEQYF. The CDR3 nucleotides read TGTGCCAGCAGCTTAAGTCCAGCGGCAGGGAGGTACGAGCAGTACTTC.

The chain couples TRBV5-1 to TRBJ1-1, with TRBD1 matching 7 bases. The CDR3 is made up of 15 amino acids. Trimming at V came to 4 bases and at J to 3 bases, leaving 9 bases not matched to a gene. In germline, CDR1 is SGHRS, CDR2 YFSETQ. As DNA, the CDR3 is TGCGCCAGCAGCACTACGACAGGGTGGTACACTGAAGCTTTCTTT. It codes for CASSTTTGWYTEAFF.

The rearrangement uses TRBV4-2 and TRBJ2-5; D unclear. The germline V and J ends were trimmed by 1 base and 2 bases, with 14 bases remaining between them. Germline CDR1 LGHNA, CDR2 YNFKEQ. CDR3 length: 16 amino acids. The CDR3 DNA sequence: TGTGCCAGCAGCCAAGCGGCCCCCCGTCGGCAAGAGACCCAGTACTTC. Amino acids: CASSQAAPRRQETQYF.

The rearrangement links TRBV7-8 to TRBJ1-5; D is possibly TRBD1 (6 bases). V shed 1 base and J shed 2 bases, with 15 bases lying between them. The CDR3 contains 17 residues. Germline assignment: CDR1 SGHVS and CDR2 FQNEAQ. CDR3 amino acids: CASSLGIARGGNQPQHF. The CDR3 bases are TGTGCCAGCAGCTTAGGTATTGCCAGGGGAGGCAATCAGCCCCAGCATTTT.

This clone was recorded a few times. In the same sample, other DNA sequences code for this CDR3. The chain carries TRBV7-9 and TRBJ1-1; 8 nucleotides line up with TRBD1. Trimming at V came to 3 bases and at J to 2 bases, leaving 2 bases not matched to a gene. There are 14 residues in the CDR3. Germline loops: CDR1 SEHNR, CDR2 FQNEAQ (reference sequence). DNA of the CDR3: TGTGCCAGCAGCTTTGGACAGGGAAACACTGAAGCTTTCTTT. Encoded protein: CASSFGQGNTEAFF.

The chain joins TRBV11-2 to TRBJ2-5; 9 nucleotides agree with TRBD1. V was clipped by 1 base and J by 5 bases; unmatched bases: 8. The CDR3 consists of 16 residues. Per germline, CDR1 SGHAT and CDR2 FQNNGV. CDR3 amino acids: CASSLVPTGGLETQYF. CDR3 DNA sequence: TGTGCCAGCAGCTTAGTCCCGACAGGGGGTTTGGAGACCCAGTACTTC.

Comment on this clone: At the DNA level, this CDR3 is encoded by other sequences in the same sample as well. The V gene is TRBV7-2, the J gene TRBJ2-5; D is undetermined. Trimming took off 1 base at V and 5 bases at J, with 11 bases between the two ends. This CDR3 is built from 14 residues. Germline V gene sequence: CDR1 SGHTA, CDR2 FQGNSA. The CDR3 nucleotides are TGTGCCAGCAGCTTAGGGTGGGGTTTCGAGACCCAGTACTTC. It is translated as CASSLGWGFETQYF.

The V call is TRBV4-1, the J call TRBJ2-4; weak D call: TRBD2 (7 bases). V dropped 4 bases and J dropped 0 bases, with 25 bases sitting between them. This CDR3 region has 20 residues. Germline V gene data show CDR1 as MGHRA and CDR2 as YSYEKL. This chain's CDR3 is CASSLHTGRGGGVAKNIQYF. The CDR3 nucleotides read TGCGCCAGCAGCCTCCATACTGGCAGGGGAGGGGGGGTAGCCAAAAACATTCAGTACTTC.

The chain employs TRBV28 and TRBJ2-1; 14 bases are a match to TRBD2. The ends lost 5 bases at V and 9 bases at J; junction bases unmatched: 9. Germline V CDR1 and CDR2: MDHEN, SYDVKM. The CDR3 is 16 amino acids. Here the CDR3 DNA reads TGTGCCAGCAGTCCCCTCGGACTAGCGGGAGGTGGTGAGCAGTTCTTC. Its protein product is CASSPLGLAGGGEQFF.

The V gene is TRBV25-1, the J gene TRBJ2-2; D is possibly TRBD1 (6 bases). The CDR3 extends over 14 amino acids. The V end lost 4 bases, the J end lost 5 bases, and 11 bases lay between the germline ends. Germline lookup yields CDR1 MGHDK and CDR2 SYGVNS. CDR3 region: CASSVKRGTGELFF. The CDR3 coding sequence is TGTGCCAGCAGTGTAAAGAGGGGGACCGGGGAGCTGTTTTTT.

V and J are TRBV30 and TRBJ2-3; D not resolved. The germline gives CDR1 GTSNPN, CDR2 SVGIG (reference sequence). Trimming removed 2 bases at V and 2 bases at J, with 20 bases between. The CDR3 loop spans 17 amino acids. This CDR3 reads CAWSLLPTRFFTDTQYF. In nucleotides, the CDR3 is TGTGCCTGGAGTCTCCTCCCGACACGATTTTTCACAGATACGCAGTATTTT.

The rearrangement links TRBV19 to TRBJ1-1, with 7 bases that match TRBD1. The CDR3 contains 13 residues. CDR1 is LNHDA and CDR2 is SQIVND in the germline V gene (reference sequence). The V gene end was trimmed by 3 bases and the J gene end by 3 bases; junction bases not matched to a gene: 1. Here the CDR3 reads CASSMGQYTEAFF. CDR3 in DNA: TGTGCCAGTAGTATGGGACAGTACACTGAAGCTTTCTTT.

This sequence joins TRBV7-9 and TRBJ2-3; 7 bases align to TRBD2. Germline values: CDR1 SEHNR, CDR2 FQNEAQ (reference sequence). The V and J ends lost 0 bases and 3 bases, in that order; junction bases with no gene match: 9. CDR3 length: 17 residues. Here the CDR3 reads CASSLAKGAGSTDTQYF. Written as DNA, the CDR3 is TGTGCCAGCAGCTTAGCGAAAGGAGCGGGATCAACAGATACGCAGTATTTT. Complete variable domain (other parts from reference TRBV7-9 and TRBJ2-3): DTGVSQNPRHKITKRGQNVTFRCDPISEHNRLYWYRQTLGQGPEFLTYFQNEAQLEKSRLLSDRFSAERPKGSFSTLEIQRTEQGDSAMYLCASSLAKGAGSTDTQYFGPGTRLTVL.

The V call is TRBV11-2, the J call TRBJ2-3; D assignment may be TRBD1 or TRBD2 (6 bases each). This CDR3 spans 11 amino acids. Germline V lookup: CDR1 SGHAT, CDR2 FQNNGV. V was clipped by 10 bases and J by 5 bases, with 10 bases between them. DNA for the CDR3: TGTGCCACGAAGGGGGGAGATACGCAGTATTTT. Translated: CATKGGDTQYF.

The chain uses TRBV9 and TRBJ2-2, with TRBD1 as a possible D gene (5 bases). The CDR3 length is 14 residues. Germline V lookup: CDR1 SGDLS, CDR2 YYNGEE. Trimming stripped 3 bases from V and 4 bases from J, with 10 bases between. CDR3 in amino acids: CASSATVSTGELFF. In DNA form, the CDR3 reads TGTGCCAGCAGCGCGACAGTTTCCACCGGGGAGCTGTTTTTT.

The chain is built from TRBV19 and TRBJ2-5; a weak D match, TRBD1 (6 bases). Per the germline V gene, CDR1 is LNHDA and CDR2 is SQIVND (reference sequence). This CDR3 comprises 15 residues. Trimming pared 5 bases from V and 5 bases from J, leaving 18 bases between. CDR3 loop: CASSPDRNRWETQYF. The CDR3 coding sequence is TGTGCCAGTAGTCCCGACAGGAACAGGTGGGAGACCCAGTACTTC.

A word on this clone: Other DNA sequences from this sample encode an identical CDR3 as well. The V call is TRBV5-1, the J call TRBJ1-5; the D is unclear. The length of the CDR3 is 13 residues. The V end was cut by 2 bases, the J end by 4 bases, with 7 bases between. Germline V gene lookup returns CDR1 SGHRS and CDR2 YFSETQ. The CDR3 coding sequence is TGCGCCAGCAGCTTCGACGGGAATCAGCCCCAGCATTTT. The encoded protein is CASSFDGNQPQHF.

Comment on this clone: This CDR3 is also generated by other DNA sequences in the sample. The chain recombines TRBV5-1 with TRBJ2-5; unclear D gene. Per germline, CDR1 SGHRS and CDR2 YFSETQ. The CDR3 consists of 13 residues. V was pared by 0 bases and J by 5 bases, with 8 bases between. The CDR3 loop is CASSLASRETQYF. The CDR3 coding sequence is TGCGCCAGCAGCTTGGCGTCCCGGGAGACCCAGTACTTC.

The rearrangement uses TRBV10-1 and TRBJ2-3; D not resolved. The CDR3 spans 14 residues. Germline V CDR1 and CDR2: WNHNN, SYGVQD (reference sequence). Trimming shortened V by 3 bases and J by 2 bases, and 9 bases separated the two germline ends. The CDR3 region is CASSDSVFTDTQYF. The CDR3, as DNA: TGCGCCAGCAGTGATTCGGTTTTCACAGATACGCAGTATTTT.

The rearrangement uses TRBV25-1 and TRBJ2-1, with D tentatively TRBD1 or TRBD2 (5 bases each). The CDR3 spans 15 residues. V was cut by 4 bases and J by 3 bases, with 13 bases left in between. Germline CDR1 reads MGHDK; CDR2 reads SYGVNS. In DNA, the CDR3 is TGTGCCAGCAGTGGAGGGGTAACGGGCTACAATGAGCAGTTCTTC. Protein sequence: CASSGGVTGYNEQFF.

The gene calls are TRBV5-1 and TRBJ1-1; D possibly corresponds to TRBD1 (5 bases). V gave up 1 base and J gave up 1 base, with 17 bases separating them. CDR3 length equals 17 residues. The germline V gene encodes CDR1 SGHRS and CDR2 YFSETQ. Here the CDR3 reads CASSLSESGLGNTEAFF. The CDR3 bases are TGCGCCAGCAGCTTGTCCGAGTCGGGGCTTGGGAACACTGAAGCTTTCTTT.

V usage is TRBV7-9 and J usage is TRBJ1-1; D unresolved. Trimming cost V 4 bases and J 4 bases, with 13 bases left between them. This CDR3 spans 14 amino acids. Germline assignment: CDR1 SEHNR and CDR2 FQNEAQ (reference sequence). The CDR3 loop is CASSSRVGGTEAFF. The DNA for the CDR3 is TGTGCCAGCAGCTCAAGAGTGGGAGGCACTGAAGCTTTCTTT.

Only one count was recorded for this clone. The CDR3, as DNA: TGCGCCAGCAACGAACCGGGCTCTGGCACTGAAGCTTTCTTT. Protein: CASNEPGSGTEAFF. J is TRBJ1-1 and V is TRBV5-1; unclear D gene. CDR1 SGHRS and CDR2 YFSETQ come from the germline V gene. The V end lost 6 bases, the J end lost 4 bases, and 16 bases lay between the germline ends. CDR3 length equals 14 residues. Based on the CDR3 plus reference TRBV5-1 and TRBJ1-1, the full variable domain is KAGVTQTPRYLIKTRGQQVTLSCSPISGHRSVSWYQQTPGQGLQFLFEYFSETQRNKGNFPGRFSGRQFSNSRSEMNVSTLELGDSALYLCASNEPGSGTEAFFGQGTRLTVV.